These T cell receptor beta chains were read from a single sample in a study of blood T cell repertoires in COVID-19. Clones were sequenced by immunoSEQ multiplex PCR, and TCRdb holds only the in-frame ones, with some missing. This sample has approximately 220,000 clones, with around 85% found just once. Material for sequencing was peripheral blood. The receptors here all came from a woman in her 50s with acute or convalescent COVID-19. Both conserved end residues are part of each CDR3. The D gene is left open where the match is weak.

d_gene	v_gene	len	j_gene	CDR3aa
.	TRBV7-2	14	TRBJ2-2	CASNRRVDTGELFF
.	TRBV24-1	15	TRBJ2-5	CATSETTVSPETQYF
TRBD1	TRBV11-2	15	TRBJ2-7	CASSSGQGGTYEQYF
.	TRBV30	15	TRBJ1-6	CAWSAGTGENSPLHF
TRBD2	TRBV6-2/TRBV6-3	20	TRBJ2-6	CASSYSWGSGGASGANVLTF
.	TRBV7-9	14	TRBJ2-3	CASSLSLSTDTQYF
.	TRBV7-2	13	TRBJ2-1	CASSYGLTNEQFF
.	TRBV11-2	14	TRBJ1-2	CASSPGQRGDGYTF
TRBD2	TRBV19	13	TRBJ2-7	CASSSGTILEQYF
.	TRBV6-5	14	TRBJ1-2	CASSRARGKYGYTF
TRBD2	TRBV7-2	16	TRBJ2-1	CASSSAGTSVIGEQFF
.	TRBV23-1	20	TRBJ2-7	CASSQSSTNTGHVFTYEQYF
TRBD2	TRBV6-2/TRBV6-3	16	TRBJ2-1	CASSGPGGREDYEQFF
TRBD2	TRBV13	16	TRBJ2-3	CASSLELAGGVNTQYF
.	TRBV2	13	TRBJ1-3	CASSRNGGNTIYF
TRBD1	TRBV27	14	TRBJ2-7	CASSFSGRGFEQYF